This T cell receptor (beta chain) was identified in a study of blood T cell repertoires in COVID-19. Whole-study context: Acute and convalescent COVID-19 samples came from the United States, Italy and Spain.

Per the original data handling: Amplification of reference gene primers provided the estimated nucleated cell counts. Sequencing was performed with immunoSEQ multiplex PCR; in TCRdb, only in-frame clones are kept and a portion is missing. V and J calls plus clone size are reproduced from that table; the DNA served to infer D and trimming. The table has around 450,000 clones, roughly 90% seen once. J was trimmed by 3 bases and V by 5 bases; bases with no gene match: 14. This CDR3 has 18 residues. In germline, CDR1 is MNHNY, CDR2 SVGAGI (reference sequence). Either two negative PCRs, clearance, or symptom resolution qualified Cohort 3 donors as recovered.

This receptor was obtained from a woman under 30 who had recovered from COVID-19. The sample was PBMCs or T cells enriched from blood (not recorded which). The chain has TRBV6-6 and TRBJ2-5; 11 nucleotides match TRBD2. CDR3 residues: CASSLIGLAGGWEETQYF. Written as DNA, the CDR3 is TGTGCCAGCAGTCTCATAGGTCTAGCGGGGGGATGGGAAGAGACCCAGTACTTC.